These T cell receptor beta chains were read from a single sample in a study of blood T cell repertoires in COVID-19. Repertoires were generated with immunoSEQ multiplex PCR, while TCRdb's copy carries only in-frame clones and drops some. The sample consists of about 100,000 clones, about 80% of them appearing once. The sequencing sample was made of peripheral blood. These receptors were obtained from a man in his 70s with active or convalescent COVID-19. The CDR3 runs from the conserved cysteine through the conserved F or W. A D gene is named only where the DNA matches it firmly. The size field is filled for only some rows; it gives once, few, many or a size class.

V	size	length	D	J	DNA	CDR3
TRBV7-8	-	12	-	TRBJ2-1	TGTGCCAGCAGCATCCCCCTATGGGAGCAGTTCTTC	CASSIPLWEQFF
TRBV4-3	-	18	TRBD1	TRBJ2-2	TGCGCCAGCAGCCAAGATGCCGCTAGGGGGCAATACACCGGGGAGCTGTTTTTT	CASSQDAARGQYTGELFF
TRBV7-3	once	18	-	TRBJ1-5	TGTGCCAGCAGTAGGAGGGCAGGCAGCGGTTATAGCAATCAGCCCCAGCATTTT	CASSRRAGSGYSNQPQHF
TRBV5-6	once	14	-	TRBJ2-7	TGTGCCAGCAGCTTGGCCCCGACAGATTACGAGCAGTACTTC	CASSLAPTDYEQYF
TRBV3-1/TRBV3-2	-	15	TRBD1	TRBJ1-3	TGTGCCAGCAGCCATCTGACAGGGTCTGGAAACACCATATATTTT	CASSHLTGSGNTIYF
TRBV29-1	-	15	-	TRBJ2-5	TGCAGCGTTGAGGGCCAAAGCGGGTGGGAAGAGACCCAGTACTTC	CSVEGQSGWEETQYF
TRBV7-3	-	14	TRBD2	TRBJ2-3	TGTGCCAGCAGCATAGCGGGAGGGCCGGATACGCAGTATTTT	CASSIAGGPDTQYF
TRBV27	-	16	-	TRBJ2-3	TGTGCCAGCAATAATGGGGGCGGCCCCGACACAGATACGCAGTATTTT	CASNNGGGPDTDTQYF
TRBV30	-	16	-	TRBJ1-6	TGTGCCTGGGAGGCAGGTCAGACCTCCTATAATTCACCCCTCCACTTT	CAWEAGQTSYNSPLHF
TRBV6-5	-	16	-	TRBJ1-1	TGTGCCAGCAGTTACTCCAATAGGGGCATGAACACTGAAGCTTTCTTT	CASSYSNRGMNTEAFF
TRBV3-1/TRBV3-2	-	15	-	TRBJ1-2	TGTGCCAGCAGCCAAGGGACGGAGGGGATCTATGGCTACACCTTC	CASSQGTEGIYGYTF
TRBV24-1	-	15	TRBD1	TRBJ2-3	TGTGCCACCAGTGAACAGGGGATCGGGACAGATACGCAGTATTTT	CATSEQGIGTDTQYF
TRBV5-1	-	15	TRBD2	TRBJ2-7	TGCGCCAGCACCCTTTCACTAGCGGGAGCTCGCGAGCAGTACTTC	CASTLSLAGAREQYF
TRBV30	once	14	TRBD1	TRBJ1-2	TGTGCCTGGAGTGTAGAGGGGGCTTTCTATGGCTACACCTTC	CAWSVEGAFYGYTF
TRBV4-1	few	16	-	TRBJ1-5	TGCGCCAGCAGCCAAGATTTGGTTACAGGGAATCAGCCCCAGCATTTT	CASSQDLVTGNQPQHF
TRBV14	-	14	TRBD1	TRBJ2-7	TGTGCCAGCAGCCTCGGGACAGGAGCCTACGAGCAGTACTTC	CASSLGTGAYEQYF
TRBV2	-	15	TRBD1	TRBJ1-3	TGTGCCAGCAGGGGGGACAGGAGCTCTGGAAACACCATATATTTT	CASRGDRSSGNTIYF
TRBV7-9	-	13	-	TRBJ2-1	TGTGCCAGCAGCGGCAGCGACTACAATGAGCAGTTCTTC	CASSGSDYNEQFF
TRBV11-2	few	13	-	TRBJ2-2	TGTGCCAGCAGCCCGGAGGCCACCGGGGAGCTGTTTTTT	CASSPEATGELFF
TRBV27	-	15	TRBD2	TRBJ2-2	TGTGCCAGCAGTGCGGGGGGGGCCGTCACCGGGGAGCTGTTTTTT	CASSAGGAVTGELFF
TRBV7-9	-	16	TRBD1	TRBJ2-5	TGTGCCAGCAGCTTACGGGACAGGGGTCTACAAGAGACCCAGTACTTC	CASSLRDRGLQETQYF
TRBV19	-	15	-	TRBJ1-5	TGTGCCAGTAGTACCGGAACAGGGCTCCTGCAGAACGAGCATTTT	CASSTGTGLLQNEHF
TRBV30	-	12	TRBD1	TRBJ1-6	TGTGCCTCCGGGACAGTTAATTCACCCCTCCACTTT	CASGTVNSPLHF
TRBV19	-	15	TRBD1	TRBJ1-5	TGTGCCAGTACCCCCACTGACAGGGGAAGCCAGCCCCAGCATTTT	CASTPTDRGSQPQHF
TRBV6-2/TRBV6-3	-	15	-	TRBJ2-7	TGTGCCAGCAGTTACTCCCGGTCGTTCTCCTACGAGCAGTACTTC	CASSYSRSFSYEQYF
TRBV18	-	18	TRBD1	TRBJ1-3	TGTGCCAGCTCACCACTAGGCGACAGGGCCTCCTCTGGAAACACCATATATTTT	CASSPLGDRASSGNTIYF
TRBV27	-	13	TRBD2	TRBJ2-1	TGTGCCAGCAGTTTAAGCGGGGTTAGGGAGCAGTTCTTC	CASSLSGVREQFF